Following are 14 T cell receptor beta chains from one sample sequenced in a study of blood T cells in healthy people across ages. Together with a sample-barcoded 5' primer, a J-beta primer mix was included in a second PCR lasting about 6 to 11 cycles. TCRdb recomputed calls from the 5' RACE reads with MiXCR, one row per CDR3 protein. This table has over 950,000 distinct CDR3 sequences, roughly 47% appearing once. The sample comprised blood. These receptors came from an older woman in good health.

The sample holds a few counts of this clonotype. The chain has TRBV10-2 and TRBJ2-5, with 10 bases that match TRBD2. Germline trimming cut 2 bases from V and 3 bases from J; bases unmatched to any gene: 6. The CDR3 has 16 residues. Germline lookup yields CDR1 WSHSY and CDR2 SAAADI. DNA for the CDR3: TGCGCCAGCAGTGAGCTGGGTGGACTAGCGGAAGAGACCCAGTACTTC. It yields the protein CASSELGGLAEETQYF.

The J gene is TRBJ2-5, the V gene TRBV15; TRBD2 aligns across 8 bases. The length of the CDR3 is 16 residues. V gave up 1 base and J gave up 2 bases; unmatched junction bases: 6. Germline values: CDR1 LNHNV, CDR2 YYDKDF (reference sequence). CDR3 coding DNA: TGTGCCACCAGCAGAGGATTTACTAGCGGACAAGAGACCCAGTACTTC. Protein product: CATSRGFTSGQETQYF.

This clonotype has ten or more counts. This chain connects TRBV3-1 to TRBJ2-4; no reliable D call. The CDR3 consists of 12 residues. Germline V lookup: CDR1 LGHDT, CDR2 YNNKEL (reference sequence). V dropped 3 bases and J dropped 7 bases, with 7 bases sitting between them. CDR3 sequence (DNA): TGTGCCAGCAGCCATAGTAGTAACATTCAGTACTTC. This translates into CASSHSSNIQYF.

This clonotype has more than one count but fewer than ten. The rearrangement links TRBV20-1 to TRBJ1-4, with a possible D match to TRBD1 (5 bases). There are 11 residues in the CDR3. Germline CDR1 DFQATT, CDR2 SNEGSKA (reference sequence). The CDR3 coding sequence is TGCGCCGGGAGGGACCAGGAAAAACTGTTTTTT. Its protein is CAGRDQEKLFF.

This clonotype appeared a few times. This chain uses TRBV7-8 with TRBJ2-2; possible D gene TRBD2, 6 bases. Germline V gene data show CDR1 as SGHVS and CDR2 as FQNEAQ. V gave up 5 bases and J gave up 0 bases, with 19 bases separating them. The CDR3 is 18 residues long. The CDR3 is CASSPRPPSDANTGELFF. The CDR3 region has the DNA TGTGCCAGCAGCCCACGGCCCCCTAGCGACGCGAACACCGGGGAGCTGTTTTTT.

This CDR3 reads CASSLAVDLQYF. For the CDR3, the DNA is TGTGCCAGCAGCTTAGCAGTGGATCTCCAGTACTTC. The genes are TRBV7-9 and TRBJ2-7; D not certain. Germline CDR1 and CDR2: SEHNR and FQNEAQ (reference sequence). This CDR3 region has 12 residues. V was pared by 0 bases and J by 10 bases, with 10 bases between. Variable domain in full (rest from reference TRBV7-9 and TRBJ2-7): DTGVSQNPRHKITKRGQNVTFRCDPISEHNRLYWYRQTLGQGPEFLTYFQNEAQLEKSRLLSDRFSAERPKGSFSTLEIQRTEQGDSAMYLCASSLAVDLQYFGPGTRLTVT.

The rearrangement joins TRBV20-1 to TRBJ2-5, with D possibly being TRBD1 or TRBD2 (6 bases each). Germline assignment: CDR1 DFQATT and CDR2 SNEGSKA (reference sequence). The CDR3 is made up of 14 amino acids. Trimming shortened V by 3 bases and J by 4 bases, and 15 bases separated the two germline ends. The CDR3 region is CSARTSGGRETQYF. The CDR3 region has the DNA TGCAGTGCTAGGACCTCTGGGGGGCGAGAGACCCAGTACTTC.

The chain carries TRBV5-8 and TRBJ2-1; the match to TRBD2 covers 11 bases. Germline values: CDR1 SGHTS, CDR2 YDEGEE. Trimming cost V 5 bases and J 9 bases; bases outside gene matches: 10. The CDR3 has 15 amino acids. DNA of the CDR3: TGTGCCAGCAGACTACGGCTAGCGGGAGGAGTTGAGCAGTTCTTC. Its translation: CASRLRLAGGVEQFF.

A few counts support this clonotype. This rearrangement joins TRBV27 to TRBJ2-5, with TRBD1 matching 8 bases. Germline-derived CDR1 and CDR2 are MNHEY and SMNVEV (reference sequence). V was pared by 4 bases and J by 4 bases, with 8 bases of the junction left unmatched. The length of the CDR3 is 15 residues. The CDR3 nucleotides read TGTGCCAGCAGTTCAAACAGGGGGAACGGAGAGACCCAGTACTTC. Residues: CASSSNRGNGETQYF.

This chain connects TRBV3-1 to TRBJ2-7, with 9 bases aligning to TRBD2. The CDR3 loop spans 15 amino acids. Germline loops: CDR1 LGHDT, CDR2 YNNKEL (reference sequence). J gave up 2 bases and V 3 bases, and 5 bases lay outside the gene matches. The CDR3 DNA sequence: TGTGCCAGCAGCCACGCTAGCGGGGCCACCTACGAGCAGTACTTC. Its protein product is CASSHASGATYEQYF.

The rearrangement joins TRBV20-1 to TRBJ2-7; possibly TRBD2 for D (5 bases). Germline V CDR1 and CDR2: DFQATT, SNEGSKA (reference sequence). With 4 bases removed from V and 3 bases from J, the gap between germline ends came to 16 bases. CDR3 length: 14 residues. CDR3 protein: CSAKQRRLYYEQYF. The CDR3 nucleotides are TGCAGTGCTAAACAGCGGAGACTGTACTACGAGCAGTACTTC.

This clonotype was counted at least ten times. This chain joins TRBV12-3 or TRBV12-4 and TRBJ2-2; 7 bases line up with TRBD1. The CDR3 has 14 residues. Losses at the gene ends were 5 bases for V and 7 bases for J; bases not matched to a gene: 7. The DNA for the CDR3 is TGTGCCAGCAGTCTACAGGGGAAGGGCGGGGAGCTGTTTTTT. Protein product: CASSLQGKGGELFF.

V is TRBV3-1 and J is TRBJ2-5; D unresolved. V was shortened by 4 bases and J by 0 bases, with 15 bases between the two germline ends. This CDR3 spans 16 amino acids. Germline lookup yields CDR1 LGHDT and CDR2 YNNKEL (reference sequence). CDR3 loop: CASSLARTGYQETQYF. The CDR3 DNA reads TGTGCCAGCAGCCTAGCCCGGACGGGCTACCAAGAGACCCAGTACTTC.

This clonotype was detected only once. The J gene is TRBJ2-5, the V gene TRBV20-1; D might be TRBD1 or TRBD2, each matching 5 bases. The CDR3 runs to 11 residues. The germline V and J ends were trimmed by 6 bases and 4 bases, with 9 bases remaining between them. Germline V lookup: CDR1 DFQATT, CDR2 SNEGSKA (reference sequence). The CDR3 spells CSAPRGETQYF. CDR3 in DNA: TGCAGTGCGCCGAGGGGAGAGACCCAGTACTTC.